This TCR beta chain was documented in a study of Ad26.COV2.S vaccination and SARS-CoV-2 variants. Across the study: Sample donor was a member of the COV1001 Ad26.COV2.S trial arm.

Treatment described: roughly 20 received Ad26.COV2.S at low or high dose, single or two shots; five or six received placebo; per-sample allocation not given. Day 63 following the first vaccine or placebo injection was when the samples were taken. Study-level results: The breadth of spike-specific CD8+ and CD4+ T cell responses after vaccination was reportedly substantial.

The method was immunoSEQ multiplex PCR; TCRdb's version includes in-frame clones alone and lacks a portion of them. The data contain about 350,000 clones, 70% to 90% of them singletons. The length of the CDR3 is 13 residues. Trimming pared 3 bases from V and 2 bases from J, leaving 7 bases between. A word on this clone: Its antigen is not known.

The rearrangement uses TRBV12-3 or TRBV12-4 and TRBJ1-2; D remains ambiguous. The material was peripheral blood, obtained in a trial of Ad26.COV2.S vaccine versus placebo. The sequence derives from a person aged 18-60 years who received the Ad26.COV2.S COVID-19 vaccine or a placebo. As DNA, the CDR3 is TGTGCCAGCAGTTTGGCGGACAACTATGGCTACACCTTC. Its translation: CASSLADNYGYTF.